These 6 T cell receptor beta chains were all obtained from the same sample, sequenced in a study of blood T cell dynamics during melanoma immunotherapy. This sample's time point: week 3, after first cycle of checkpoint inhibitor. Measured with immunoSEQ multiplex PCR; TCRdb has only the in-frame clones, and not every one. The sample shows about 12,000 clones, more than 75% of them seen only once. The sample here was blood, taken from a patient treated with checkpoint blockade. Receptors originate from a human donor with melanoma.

CDR3 nucleotide sequence: TGTGCCAGCAGCCAAGACAGGGGCGATCAGCCCCAGCATTTT. Protein product: CASSQDRGDQPQHF. The rearrangement uses TRBV4-2 and TRBJ1-5; tentative D call: TRBD1 (6 bases). Trimming removed 0 bases from V and 5 bases from J, with 8 bases in between. There are 14 residues in the CDR3. The germline CDR1 and CDR2 sequences are LGHNA and YNFKEQ.

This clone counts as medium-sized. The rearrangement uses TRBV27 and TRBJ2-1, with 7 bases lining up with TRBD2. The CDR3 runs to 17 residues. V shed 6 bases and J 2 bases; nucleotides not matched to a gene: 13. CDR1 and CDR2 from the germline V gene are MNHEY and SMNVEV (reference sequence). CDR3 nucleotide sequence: TGTGCCAGCAGCTTGCTAGCGGTTAGGTTCGCCTACAATGAGCAGTTCTTC. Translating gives CASSLLAVRFAYNEQFF.

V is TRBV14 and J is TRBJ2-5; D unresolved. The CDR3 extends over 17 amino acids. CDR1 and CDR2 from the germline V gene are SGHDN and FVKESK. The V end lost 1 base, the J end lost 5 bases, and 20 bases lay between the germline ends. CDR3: CASSQAGSWLLGETQYF. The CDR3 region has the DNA TGTGCCAGCAGCCAAGCAGGCTCATGGCTTCTAGGGGAGACCCAGTACTTC.

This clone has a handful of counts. The CDR3 here is CASSADSNQPQHF. The CDR3 nucleotides are TGTGCCAGCAGCGCAGATAGCAATCAGCCCCAGCATTTT. The gene calls are TRBV2 and TRBJ1-5; D remains ambiguous. CDR3 size: 13 residues. Trimming removed 6 bases from V and 0 bases from J, with 6 bases in between. From germline, CDR1 is SNHLY and CDR2 FYNNEI.

CDR3: CASSLPAYNEQFF. Here the CDR3 DNA reads TGTGCCAGCAGCTTACCAGCTTACAATGAGCAGTTCTTC. The rearrangement uses TRBV7-8 and TRBJ2-1; D gene uncertain. CDR1 and CDR2 from the germline V gene are SGHVS and FQNEAQ. The CDR3 covers 13 residues. The V and J ends lost 2 bases and 4 bases respectively, with 6 bases between them. Supplemented by reference TRBV7-8 and TRBJ2-1, the full variable domain reads GAGVSQSPRYKVAKRGQDVALRCDPISGHVSLFWYQQALGQGPEFLTYFQNEAQLDKSGLPSDRFFAERPEGSVSTLKIQRTQQEDSAVYLCASSLPAYNEQFFGPGTRLTVL.

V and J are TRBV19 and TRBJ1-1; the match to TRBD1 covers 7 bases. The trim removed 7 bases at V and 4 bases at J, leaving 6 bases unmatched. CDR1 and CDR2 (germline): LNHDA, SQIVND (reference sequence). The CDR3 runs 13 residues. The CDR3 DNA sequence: TGTGCCAGTATGTCAGGGGGTAGCACTGAAGCTTTCTTT. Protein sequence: CASMSGGSTEAFF.